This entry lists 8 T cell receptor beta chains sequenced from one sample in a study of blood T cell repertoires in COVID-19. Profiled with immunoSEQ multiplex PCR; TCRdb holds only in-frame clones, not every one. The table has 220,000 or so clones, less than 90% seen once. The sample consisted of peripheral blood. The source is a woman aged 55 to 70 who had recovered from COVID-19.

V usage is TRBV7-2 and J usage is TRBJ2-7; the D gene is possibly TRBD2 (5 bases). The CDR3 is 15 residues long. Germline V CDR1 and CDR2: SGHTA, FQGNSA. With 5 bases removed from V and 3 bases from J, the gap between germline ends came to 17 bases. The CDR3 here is CASSIYRPGVYEQYF. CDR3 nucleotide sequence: TGTGCCAGCAGCATATACAGACCCGGGGTCTACGAGCAGTACTTC. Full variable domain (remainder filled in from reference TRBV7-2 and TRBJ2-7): GAGVSQSPSNKVTEKGKDVELRCDPISGHTALYWYRQSLGQGLEFLIYFQGNSAPDKSGLPSDRFSAERTGGSVSTLTIQRTQQEDSAVYLCASSIYRPGVYEQYFGPGTRLTVT.

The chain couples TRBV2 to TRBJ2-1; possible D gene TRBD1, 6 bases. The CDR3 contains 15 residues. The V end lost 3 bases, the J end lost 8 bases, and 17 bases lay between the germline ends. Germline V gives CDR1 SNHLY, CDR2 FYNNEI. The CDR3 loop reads CASSDVGQLMHEQFF. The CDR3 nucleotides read TGTGCCAGCAGTGATGTAGGACAGTTAATGCATGAGCAGTTCTTC. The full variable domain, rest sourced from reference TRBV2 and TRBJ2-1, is EPEVTQTPSHQVTQMGQEVILRCVPISNHLYFYWYRQILGQKVEFLVSFYNNEISEKSEIFDDQFSVERPDGSNFTLKIRSTKLEDSAMYFCASSDVGQLMHEQFFGPGTRLTVL.

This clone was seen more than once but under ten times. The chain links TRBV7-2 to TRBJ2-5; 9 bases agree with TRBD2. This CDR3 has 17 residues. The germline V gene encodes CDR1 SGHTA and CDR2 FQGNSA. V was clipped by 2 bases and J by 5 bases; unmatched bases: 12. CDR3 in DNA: TGTGCCAGCAGCTTATTCCCGCGCGGGGGGGAGCGGGAGACCCAGTACTTC. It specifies CASSLFPRGGERETQYF. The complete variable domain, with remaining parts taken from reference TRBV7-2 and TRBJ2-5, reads GAGVSQSPSNKVTEKGKDVELRCDPISGHTALYWYRQSLGQGLEFLIYFQGNSAPDKSGLPSDRFSAERTGGSVSTLTIQRTQQEDSAVYLCASSLFPRGGERETQYFGPGTRLLVL.

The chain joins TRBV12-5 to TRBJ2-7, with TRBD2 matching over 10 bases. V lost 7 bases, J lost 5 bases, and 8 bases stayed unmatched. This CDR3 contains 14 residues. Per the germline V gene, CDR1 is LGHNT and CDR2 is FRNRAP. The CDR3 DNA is TGTGCTAGTGCCGGGACTAGCGAACTAAACGAGCAGTACTTC. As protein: CASAGTSELNEQYF.

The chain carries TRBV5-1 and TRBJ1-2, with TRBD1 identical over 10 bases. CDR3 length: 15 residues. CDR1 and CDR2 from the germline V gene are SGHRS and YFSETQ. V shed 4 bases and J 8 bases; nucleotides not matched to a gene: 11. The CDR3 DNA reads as TGCGCCAGCAGCCTAATCCCGGGACAGGGGAGCGGCTACACCTTC. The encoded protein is CASSLIPGQGSGYTF.

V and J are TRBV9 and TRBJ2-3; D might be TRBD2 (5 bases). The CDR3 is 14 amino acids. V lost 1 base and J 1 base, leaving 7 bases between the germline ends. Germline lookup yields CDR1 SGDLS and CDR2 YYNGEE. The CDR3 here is CASSVRERTDTQYF. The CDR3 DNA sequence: TGTGCCAGCAGCGTAAGGGAGCGCACAGATACGCAGTATTTT.

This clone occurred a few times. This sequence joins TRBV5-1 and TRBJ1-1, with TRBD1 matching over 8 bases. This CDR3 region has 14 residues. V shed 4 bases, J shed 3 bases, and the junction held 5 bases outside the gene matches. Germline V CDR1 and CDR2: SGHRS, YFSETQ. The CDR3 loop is CASSDKTGDTEAFF. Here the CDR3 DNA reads TGCGCCAGCAGCGATAAGACAGGGGACACTGAAGCTTTCTTT.

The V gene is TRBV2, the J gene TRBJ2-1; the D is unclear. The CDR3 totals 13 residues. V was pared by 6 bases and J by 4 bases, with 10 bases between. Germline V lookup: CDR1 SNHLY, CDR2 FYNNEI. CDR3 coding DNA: TGTGCCAGCAGCAGTGACTTGTACAATGAGCAGTTCTTC. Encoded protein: CASSSDLYNEQFF.